This T cell receptor (beta chain) came from a study of Graves' ophthalmopathy and Graves' hyperthyroidism. This clonotype was picked up many times. The antigen is unknown. The study amplified TCR beta CDR3 regions using RNA transcripts. First-round RT-PCR employed HTBI primers, with a second-round multiplex PCR after it. TCRdb re-analysed the multiplex PCR reads in MiXCR, keeping a single row per CDR3 protein. Of roughly 500,000 distinct CDR3 sequences in the sample, around 15% are singletons; the top ten hold roughly 9.8%. The study's findings and limits: Distinction of ophthalmopathy from stable hyperthyroidism by a 13-signature model reached approximately 90% sensitivity and more than 65% specificity.

The authors diagnosed from clinical symptoms, serum thyroxine, TRAb, thyroid ultrasound and orbital computed tomography. The CDR3 is 16 amino acids. The V and J ends lost 5 bases and 0 bases respectively, with 14 bases between them. The V gene's germline CDR1 is MDHEN and CDR2 SYDVKM. V usage is TRBV28 and J usage is TRBJ1-3, with D tentatively TRBD1 (5 bases). The sample taken for sequencing was blood. The sequence came from a woman in her 30s with Graves' ophthalmopathy. The CDR3 spells CASSPGWGISGNTIYF. The CDR3 DNA reads TGTGCCAGCAGTCCCGGTTGGGGGATCTCTGGAAACACCATATATTTT.